The 26 T cell receptor beta chains below were found in one sample sequenced in a study of cytomegalovirus exposure and HLA in healthy donors (dated by TCRdb to 2015 to 2018). Library generation was performed with the immunoSEQ multiplex PCR assay. The multiplex PCR relied on a mix of 60 forward primers for TCR Vbeta segments and 13 reverse primers for TCR Jbeta segments. TCRdb took over this immuneACCESS table, retaining in-frame rearrangements with V and J assigned. Such tables are incomplete; in checked studies, under half of the missing clones stem from an unresolved V gene, and the remainder is unexplained. The sample records around 200,000 clones, less than 85% of which are singletons. The leading ten clones occupy around 0.69% of the sample. The specimen was PBMCs. The source is a boy aged 5-17 years in good health and CMV-seronegative.

The chain carries TRBV5-1 and TRBJ2-1; 9 nucleotides align to TRBD1. Germline loops: CDR1 SGHRS, CDR2 YFSETQ. V was clipped by 2 bases and J by 4 bases; unmatched bases: 4. The CDR3 consists of 15 residues. The CDR3 here is CASSLGQGRYNEQFF. The DNA of the CDR3 is TGCGCCAGCAGCTTAGGACAGGGGAGGTACAATGAGCAGTTCTTC.

The chain couples TRBV5-4 to TRBJ2-5; 7 bases are a match to TRBD1. From germline, CDR1 is SGHNT and CDR2 YYREEE (reference sequence). The CDR3 extends over 16 amino acids. Unmatched junction bases numbered 11, after V lost 4 bases and J lost 2 bases. CDR3 DNA sequence: TGTGCCAGCAGCCCACTTAGAGACAGGGTGCAAGAGACCCAGTACTTC. This translates into CASSPLRDRVQETQYF.

J is TRBJ2-6 and V is TRBV13; a possible D gene is TRBD2 (6 bases). The germline gives CDR1 PRHDT, CDR2 FYEKMQ (reference sequence). Trimming took off 1 base at V and 14 bases at J, with 12 bases between the two ends. CDR3 length: 13 residues. CDR3 bases: TGTGCCAGCAGCTTAGCCTCTGGAGGGATCCTGACTTTC. It yields the protein CASSLASGGILTF.

The J gene is TRBJ2-5, the V gene TRBV4-1; perhaps TRBD1 as D (6 bases). CDR1 and CDR2 from the germline V gene are MGHRA and YSYEKL. CDR3 size: 15 residues. Trimming took off 2 bases at V and 4 bases at J, with 14 bases between the two ends. This chain's CDR3 is CASSQLQGEGETQYF. CDR3 coding DNA: TGCGCCAGCAGCCAACTACAGGGTGAGGGAGAGACCCAGTACTTC.

The chain joins TRBV19 to TRBJ2-7; maybe TRBD2 (6 bases). V was shortened by 3 bases and J by 3 bases, with 9 bases between the two germline ends. The germline CDR1 and CDR2 sequences are LNHDA and SQIVND (reference sequence). There are 13 residues in the CDR3. CDR3 residues: CASSMGGNYEQYF. The CDR3 nucleotides read TGTGCCAGTAGTATGGGCGGGAACTACGAGCAGTACTTC.

This chain joins TRBV4-1 and TRBJ2-1; 8 nucleotides line up with TRBD1. Germline CDR1 MGHRA, CDR2 YSYEKL. The CDR3 totals 16 residues. J gave up 2 bases and V 0 bases, and 3 bases lay outside the gene matches. CDR3 nucleotides: TGCGCCAGCAGCCAAGACGGGACAGGCCCCTACAATGAGCAGTTCTTC. It specifies CASSQDGTGPYNEQFF.

This sequence joins TRBV5-1 and TRBJ2-7; TRBD1 matches 7 bases. The CDR3 contains 16 residues. Germline assignment: CDR1 SGHRS and CDR2 YFSETQ. V was pared by 4 bases and J by 0 bases, with 10 bases of the junction left unmatched. CDR3 in DNA: TGCGCCAGCAGCCCCCGGGACAGCAGCCTCTCCTACGAGCAGTACTTC. As protein: CASSPRDSSLSYEQYF. Using reference TRBV5-1 and TRBJ2-7 for the parts outside the CDR3, the full variable domain is KAGVTQTPRYLIKTRGQQVTLSCSPISGHRSVSWYQQTPGQGLQFLFEYFSETQRNKGNFPGRFSGRQFSNSRSEMNVSTLELGDSALYLCASSPRDSSLSYEQYFGPGTRLTVT.

The rearrangement joins TRBV4-1 to TRBJ2-7; D is possibly TRBD1 (5 bases). Germline V lookup: CDR1 MGHRA, CDR2 YSYEKL. Trimming removed 3 bases from V and 1 base from J, with 13 bases in between. The CDR3 contains 15 residues. The CDR3 reads CASSHQRGRSYEQYF. The CDR3 nucleotides read TGCGCCAGCAGCCATCAAAGGGGTCGGTCCTACGAGCAGTACTTC.

V and J are TRBV9 and TRBJ2-5; D is perhaps TRBD2 (5 bases). This CDR3 region has 14 residues. Germline CDR1 is SGDLS and CDR2 is YYNGEE. The V gene lost 0 bases and the J gene lost 11 bases, with 17 bases spanning the gap. CDR3 residues: CASSVDTVLREQYF. CDR3 nucleotide sequence: TGTGCCAGCAGCGTAGATACGGTGCTGAGGGAGCAGTACTTC.

The gene calls are TRBV27 and TRBJ2-2, with 9 positions matching TRBD2. This CDR3 is built from 19 residues. The V segment lost 6 bases and the J segment 2 bases; nucleotides outside the gene matches: 16. Germline lookup yields CDR1 MNHEY and CDR2 SMNVEV (reference sequence). This CDR3 reads CASRPIVRASGKNTGELFF. The CDR3 nucleotides read TGTGCCAGCAGACCTATCGTTCGAGCTAGCGGGAAAAACACCGGGGAGCTGTTTTTT.

The chain is built from TRBV7-2 and TRBJ1-6; no clear D gene. The V gene lost 5 bases and the J gene lost 6 bases, with 14 bases spanning the gap. The germline CDR1 and CDR2 sequences are SGHTA and FQGNSA. The CDR3 is 15 residues long. The CDR3 spells CASSPAGRSNSPLHF. For the CDR3, the DNA is TGTGCCAGCAGCCCAGCGGGCAGAAGTAATTCACCCCTCCACTTT.

The chain is built from TRBV30 and TRBJ1-6; a possible D gene is TRBD1 (6 bases). This CDR3 contains 14 residues. The germline gives CDR1 GTSNPN, CDR2 SVGIG (reference sequence). V dropped 0 bases and J dropped 9 bases, with 12 bases sitting between them. CDR3 sequence reads: CAWSVTQGTSPLHF. CDR3 nucleotides: TGTGCCTGGAGTGTAACCCAGGGGACTTCACCCCTCCACTTT.

The chain uses TRBV27 and TRBJ1-5, with 8 positions matching TRBD1. V gave up 4 bases and J gave up 7 bases; unmatched junction bases: 3. The CDR3 runs to 13 residues. Germline CDR1 reads MNHEY; CDR2 reads SMNVEV (reference sequence). CDR3 in DNA: TGTGCCAGCAGTTCGCAGGGGGCCCAGCCCCAGCATTTT. It yields the protein CASSSQGAQPQHF.

J is TRBJ2-7 and V is TRBV11-2; the D gene is possibly TRBD2 (5 bases). This CDR3 comprises 16 residues. Germline assignment: CDR1 SGHAT and CDR2 FQNNGV. V lost 1 base and J lost 12, with 25 bases in between. Here the CDR3 reads CASSLVGGTAPREGYF. CDR3 nucleotide sequence: TGTGCCAGCAGCTTAGTTGGCGGCACAGCTCCAAGAGAGGGGTACTTC.

This chain joins TRBV7-8 and TRBJ1-5, with 8 bases identical to TRBD1. The CDR3 runs to 14 residues. The J segment lost 13 bases and the V segment lost 1 base, leaving 9 bases of the junction unmatched. CDR1 and CDR2 (germline): SGHVS, FQNEAQ. CDR3 sequence: CASSLEPTGVGQHF. In DNA form, the CDR3 reads TGTGCCAGCAGCTTAGAACCGACAGGGGTAGGTCAGCATTTT.

The chain is built from TRBV2 and TRBJ2-7; TRBD1 is a possible D gene (5 bases). The V and J ends lost 2 bases and 0 bases respectively, with 17 bases between them. Per the germline V gene, CDR1 is SNHLY and CDR2 is FYNNEI. The CDR3 loop spans 17 amino acids. This chain's CDR3 is CASSESRDSLYSYEQYF. The CDR3 DNA reads TGTGCCAGCAGTGAAAGTAGAGACAGCCTATACTCCTACGAGCAGTACTTC.

J is TRBJ1-1 and V is TRBV6-5, with D perhaps TRBD1 (5 bases). Germline CDR1 is MNHEY and CDR2 is SVGAGI. This CDR3 has 13 amino acids. Trimming pared 5 bases from V and 2 bases from J, leaving 9 bases between. The CDR3 loop reads CASSAGANTEAFF. CDR3 in DNA: TGTGCCAGCAGTGCTGGGGCCAACACTGAAGCTTTCTTT.

This clone was found once. CDR3 in amino acids: CASGQGLAGPTGELFF. The CDR3 bases are TGTGCCAGCGGACAGGGACTAGCGGGGCCCACCGGGGAGCTGTTTTTT. V gene TRBV13 combines with J gene TRBJ2-2; 13 bases line up with TRBD2. Germline V gene sequence: CDR1 PRHDT, CDR2 FYEKMQ (reference sequence). The V and J ends lost 8 bases and 4 bases, in that order; junction bases with no gene match: 7. The CDR3 has 16 residues.

The chain joins TRBV19 to TRBJ1-2; D uncertain. The CDR3 covers 17 residues. V was pared by 3 bases and J by 2 bases, with 19 bases between. Germline values: CDR1 LNHDA, CDR2 SQIVND (reference sequence). The CDR3 protein is CASSISSGRGRNYGYTF. The CDR3 DNA reads TGTGCCAGTAGTATTTCGTCCGGGCGCGGGCGGAACTATGGCTACACCTTC.

The chain recombines TRBV11-2 with TRBJ2-1; 8 nucleotides line up with TRBD2. Trimming took 4 bases from V and 0 from J; bases not matched to a gene: 5. Per germline, CDR1 SGHAT and CDR2 FQNNGV. CDR3 length: 16 residues. Here the CDR3 reads CASSSKRGSSYNEQFF. DNA of the CDR3: TGTGCCAGCAGCTCCAAGCGGGGGAGCTCCTACAATGAGCAGTTCTTC.

The chain uses TRBV4-3 and TRBJ1-1; D may be TRBD1 (6 bases). This CDR3 has 16 amino acids. Germline V gene data show CDR1 as LGHNA and CDR2 as YSLEER. Trimming stripped 3 bases from V and 1 base from J, with 15 bases between. DNA for the CDR3: TGCGCCAGCAGCCAGAGTACAGGGTCGGAGAACACTGAAGCTTTCTTT. This codes for CASSQSTGSENTEAFF.

V and J are TRBV11-3 and TRBJ1-1; 7 bases line up with TRBD1. CDR1 SGHNT and CDR2 YENEEA come from the germline V gene. The CDR3 has 14 residues. With 1 base clipped from V and 1 base from J, the junction kept 0 bases outside the gene matches. The DNA of the CDR3 is TGTGCCAGCAGCTTAGGGGACAGGAACACTGAAGCTTTCTTT. Amino acid sequence: CASSLGDRNTEAFF.

The chain uses TRBV11-1 and TRBJ1-3; TRBD1 might be the D (6 bases). CDR3 length: 14 residues. The V gene lost 5 bases and the J gene lost 4 bases, with 12 bases spanning the gap. Germline CDR1 SGHAT, CDR2 FQDESV (reference sequence). The CDR3 sequence is CASSPQGVGNTIYF. The CDR3 DNA reads TGTGCCAGCAGCCCACAGGGAGTCGGAAACACCATATATTTT.

This clone showed up just a few times. V is TRBV11-3 and J is TRBJ2-5; 7 nucleotides align to TRBD2. Germline V gives CDR1 SGHNT, CDR2 YENEEA. J gave up 5 bases and V 6 bases, and 3 bases lay outside the gene matches. The CDR3 extends over 12 amino acids. CDR3 loop: CASRGAGETQYF. CDR3 sequence (DNA): TGTGCCAGCAGAGGAGCGGGGGAGACCCAGTACTTC.

The chain's CDR3 is CASSGVAGAAYEQYF. DNA of the CDR3: TGTGCCAGCAGTGGGGTAGCGGGGGCCGCCTACGAGCAGTACTTC. This rearrangement joins TRBV2 to TRBJ2-7; TRBD2 aligns across 9 bases. Germline V gives CDR1 SNHLY, CDR2 FYNNEI. This CDR3 spans 15 amino acids. The ends lost 4 bases at V and 2 bases at J; junction bases unmatched: 6. Drawing the rest from reference TRBV2 and TRBJ2-7, the complete variable domain is EPEVTQTPSHQVTQMGQEVILRCVPISNHLYFYWYRQILGQKVEFLVSFYNNEISEKSEIFDDQFSVERPDGSNFTLKIRSTKLEDSAMYFCASSGVAGAAYEQYFGPGTRLTVT.

V usage is TRBV6-5 and J usage is TRBJ2-5; TRBD1 aligns across 7 bases. The CDR3 has 14 amino acids. The J segment lost 4 bases and the V segment lost 6 bases, leaving 8 bases of the junction unmatched. CDR1 is MNHEY and CDR2 is SVGAGI in the germline V gene. CDR3 sequence (DNA): TGTGCCAGCAGCCGATCCGGGACAGTAGAGACCCAGTACTTC. Amino acid sequence: CASSRSGTVETQYF.